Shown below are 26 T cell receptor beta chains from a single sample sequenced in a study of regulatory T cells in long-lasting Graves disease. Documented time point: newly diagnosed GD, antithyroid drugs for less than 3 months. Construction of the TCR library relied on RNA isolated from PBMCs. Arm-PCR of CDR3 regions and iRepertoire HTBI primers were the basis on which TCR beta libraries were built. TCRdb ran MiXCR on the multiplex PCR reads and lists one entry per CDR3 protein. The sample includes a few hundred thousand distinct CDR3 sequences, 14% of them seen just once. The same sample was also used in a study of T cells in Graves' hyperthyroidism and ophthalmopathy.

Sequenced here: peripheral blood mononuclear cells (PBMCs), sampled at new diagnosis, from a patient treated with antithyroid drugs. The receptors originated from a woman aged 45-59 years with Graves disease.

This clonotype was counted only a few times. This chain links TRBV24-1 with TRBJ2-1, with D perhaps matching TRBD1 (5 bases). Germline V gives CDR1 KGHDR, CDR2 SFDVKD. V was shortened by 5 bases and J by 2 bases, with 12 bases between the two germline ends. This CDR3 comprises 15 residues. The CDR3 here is CATSGAADTYNEQFF. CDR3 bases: TGTGCCACCAGTGGCGCGGCGGACACCTACAATGAGCAGTTCTTC.

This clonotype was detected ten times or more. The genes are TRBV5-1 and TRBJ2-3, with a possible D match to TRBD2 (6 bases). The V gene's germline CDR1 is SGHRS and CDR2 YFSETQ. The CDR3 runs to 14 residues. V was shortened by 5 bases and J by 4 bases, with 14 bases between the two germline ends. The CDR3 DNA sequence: TGCGCCAGCAGTCTGCTCGGGAGCCCAGATACGCAGTATTTT. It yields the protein CASSLLGSPDTQYF.

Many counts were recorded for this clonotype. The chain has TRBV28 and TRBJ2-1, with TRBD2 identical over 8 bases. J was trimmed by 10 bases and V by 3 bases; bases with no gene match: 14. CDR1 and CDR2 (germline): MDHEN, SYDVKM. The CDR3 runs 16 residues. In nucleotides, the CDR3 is TGTGCCAGCAGTTTGAAGTTCCTTCGGACTAGCAACGAGCAGTTCTTC. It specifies CASSLKFLRTSNEQFF.

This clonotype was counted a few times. The CDR3 sequence: CASSLGPQRGNEQFF. DNA for the CDR3: TGTGCCAGCAGCTTAGGGCCCCAAAGGGGGAATGAGCAGTTCTTC. The genes are TRBV7-3 and TRBJ2-1; D is possibly TRBD1 (6 bases). This CDR3 contains 15 residues. Germline V gives CDR1 SGHTA, CDR2 FQGTGA. V dropped 2 bases and J dropped 7 bases, with 15 bases sitting between them.

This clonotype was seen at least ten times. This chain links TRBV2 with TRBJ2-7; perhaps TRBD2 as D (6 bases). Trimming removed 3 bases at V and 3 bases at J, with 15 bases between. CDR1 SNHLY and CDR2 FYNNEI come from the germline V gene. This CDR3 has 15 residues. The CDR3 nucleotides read TGTGCCAGCAGTGATAGAGGGCGGCGGGACTACGAGCAGTACTTC. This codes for CASSDRGRRDYEQYF.

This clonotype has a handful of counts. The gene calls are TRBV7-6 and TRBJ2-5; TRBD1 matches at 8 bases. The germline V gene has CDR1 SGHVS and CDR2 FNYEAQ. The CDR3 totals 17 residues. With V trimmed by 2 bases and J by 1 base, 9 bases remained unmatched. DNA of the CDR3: TGTGCCAGCAGCTTAATTTGGCCAGGGGGCCCCCAAGAGACCCAGTACTTC. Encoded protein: CASSLIWPGGPQETQYF.

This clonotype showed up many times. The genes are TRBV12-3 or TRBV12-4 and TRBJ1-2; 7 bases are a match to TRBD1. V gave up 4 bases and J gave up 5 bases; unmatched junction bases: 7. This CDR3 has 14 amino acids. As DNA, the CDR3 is TGTGCCAGCAGTTACTCCGGGACAGAATATGGCTACACCTTC. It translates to CASSYSGTEYGYTF.

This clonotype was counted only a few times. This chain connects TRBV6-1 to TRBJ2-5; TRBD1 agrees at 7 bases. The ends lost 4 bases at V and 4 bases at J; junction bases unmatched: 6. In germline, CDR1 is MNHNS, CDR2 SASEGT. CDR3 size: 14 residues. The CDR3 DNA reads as TGTGCCAGCAGTGGAGGGACAGCCGGAGAGACCCAGTACTTC. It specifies CASSGGTAGETQYF.

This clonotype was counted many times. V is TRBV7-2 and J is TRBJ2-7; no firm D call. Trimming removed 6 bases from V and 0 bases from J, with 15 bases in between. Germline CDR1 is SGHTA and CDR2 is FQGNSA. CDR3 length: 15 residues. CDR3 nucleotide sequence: TGTGCCAGCAGGCTACTCGGACGCAACTCCTACGAGCAGTACTTC. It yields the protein CASRLLGRNSYEQYF.

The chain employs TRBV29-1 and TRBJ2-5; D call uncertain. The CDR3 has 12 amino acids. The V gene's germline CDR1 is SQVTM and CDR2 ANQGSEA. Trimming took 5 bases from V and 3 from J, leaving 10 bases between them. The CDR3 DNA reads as TGCAGCGTTAGTCAGGACGAAGAGACCCAGTACTTC. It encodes CSVSQDEETQYF.

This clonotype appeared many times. The CDR3 is CASAEWGMTTEAFF. CDR3 nucleotides: TGTGCCAGCGCTGAATGGGGGATGACCACTGAAGCTTTCTTT. This chain connects TRBV6-1 to TRBJ1-1, with D maybe TRBD1 (5 bases). The V gene lost 8 bases and the J gene lost 4 bases, with 17 bases spanning the gap. The CDR3 is made up of 14 amino acids. CDR1 is MNHNS, CDR2 SASEGT, per germline.

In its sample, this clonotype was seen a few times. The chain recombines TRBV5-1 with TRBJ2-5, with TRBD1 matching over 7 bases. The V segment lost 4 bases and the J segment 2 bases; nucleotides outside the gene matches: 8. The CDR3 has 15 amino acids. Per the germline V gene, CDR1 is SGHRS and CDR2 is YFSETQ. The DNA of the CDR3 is TGCGCCAGCAGCATCACCTCGACAGGGCAAGAGACCCAGTACTTC. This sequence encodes CASSITSTGQETQYF. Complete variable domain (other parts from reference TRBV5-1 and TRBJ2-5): KAGVTQTPRYLIKTRGQQVTLSCSPISGHRSVSWYQQTPGQGLQFLFEYFSETQRNKGNFPGRFSGRQFSNSRSEMNVSTLELGDSALYLCASSITSTGQETQYFGPGTRLLVL.

The CDR3 DNA sequence: TGTGCCAGCAGCCCCGGGTTAGCGGAGAGTAATGAGCAGTTCTTC. It yields the protein CASSPGLAESNEQFF. This rearrangement joins TRBV3-1 to TRBJ2-1; a weak D match, TRBD2 (6 bases). This CDR3 spans 15 amino acids. Germline CDR1 is LGHDT and CDR2 is YNNKEL (reference sequence). V gave up 4 bases and J gave up 7 bases, with 17 bases separating them.

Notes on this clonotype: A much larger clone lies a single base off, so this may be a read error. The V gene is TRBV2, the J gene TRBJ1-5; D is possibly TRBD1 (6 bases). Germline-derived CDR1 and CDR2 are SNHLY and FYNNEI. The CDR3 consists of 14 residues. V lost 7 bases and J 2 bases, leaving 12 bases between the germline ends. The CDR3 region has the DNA TGTGCCAGCACCCGGACAGTGGGCAATCAGCCCCAGCATTTT. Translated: CASTRTVGNQPQHF.

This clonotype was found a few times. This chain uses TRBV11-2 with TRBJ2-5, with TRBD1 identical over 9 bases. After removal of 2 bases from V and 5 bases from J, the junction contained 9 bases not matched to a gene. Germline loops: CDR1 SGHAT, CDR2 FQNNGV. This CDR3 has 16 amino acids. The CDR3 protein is CASSLRSGTGIETQYF. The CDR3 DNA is TGTGCCAGCAGCTTACGGTCCGGGACAGGGATTGAGACCCAGTACTTC.

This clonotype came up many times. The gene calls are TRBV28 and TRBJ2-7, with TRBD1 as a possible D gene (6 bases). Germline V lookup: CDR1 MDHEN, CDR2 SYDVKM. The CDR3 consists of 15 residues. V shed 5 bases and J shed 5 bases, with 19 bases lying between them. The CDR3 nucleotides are TGTGCCAGCAGTCCCGGGCCTGGGGGCGTGGACGAGCAGTACTTC. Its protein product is CASSPGPGGVDEQYF.

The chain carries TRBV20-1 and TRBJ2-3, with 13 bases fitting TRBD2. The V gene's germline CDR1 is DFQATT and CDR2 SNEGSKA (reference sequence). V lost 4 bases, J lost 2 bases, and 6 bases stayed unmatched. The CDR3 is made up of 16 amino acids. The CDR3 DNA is TGCAGTGCTACTCCGGGACTAGCGGGGTACACAGATACGCAGTATTTT. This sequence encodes CSATPGLAGYTDTQYF.

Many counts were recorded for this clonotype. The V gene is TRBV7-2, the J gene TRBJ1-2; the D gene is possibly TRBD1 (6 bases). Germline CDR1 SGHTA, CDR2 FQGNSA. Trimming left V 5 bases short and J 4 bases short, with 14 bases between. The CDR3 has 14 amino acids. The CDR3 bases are TGTGCCAGCAGCACGGGGGGCCAGTTCTATGGCTACACCTTC. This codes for CASSTGGQFYGYTF.

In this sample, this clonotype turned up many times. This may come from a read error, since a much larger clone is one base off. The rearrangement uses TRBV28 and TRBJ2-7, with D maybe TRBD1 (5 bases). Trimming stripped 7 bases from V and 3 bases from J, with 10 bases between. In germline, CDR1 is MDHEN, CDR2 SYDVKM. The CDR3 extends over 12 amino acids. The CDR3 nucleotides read TGTGCCAGCAATTCAGGGTACTACGAGCAGTACTTC. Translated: CASNSGYYEQYF.

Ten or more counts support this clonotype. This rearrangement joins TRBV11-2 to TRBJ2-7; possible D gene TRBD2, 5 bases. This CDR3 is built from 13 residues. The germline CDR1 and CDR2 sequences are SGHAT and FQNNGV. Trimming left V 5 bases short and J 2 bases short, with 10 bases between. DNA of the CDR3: TGTGCCAGCAGCCTGGACTTTACCTACGAGCAGTACTTC. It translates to CASSLDFTYEQYF.

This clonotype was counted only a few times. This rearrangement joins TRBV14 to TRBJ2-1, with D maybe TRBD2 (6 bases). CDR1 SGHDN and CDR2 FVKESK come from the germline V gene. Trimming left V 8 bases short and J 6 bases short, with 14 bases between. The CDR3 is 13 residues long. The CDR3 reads CASRGGGRNEQFF. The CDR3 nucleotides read TGTGCCAGCCGTGGGGGAGGCCGCAATGAGCAGTTCTTC.

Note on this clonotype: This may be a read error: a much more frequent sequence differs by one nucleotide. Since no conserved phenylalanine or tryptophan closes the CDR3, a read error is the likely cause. CDR3 nucleotides: TGTGCCAGCAGCTTAGGGGTGTACGGGGGGTGGACTGAAGCTTTCCTT. As protein: CASSLGVYGGWTEAFL. V and J are TRBV11-2 and TRBJ1-1, with D possibly matching TRBD1 (5 bases). The germline CDR1 and CDR2 sequences are SGHAT and FQNNGV. CDR3 length equals 16 residues. The V and J ends lost 1 base and 5 bases respectively, with 17 bases between them.

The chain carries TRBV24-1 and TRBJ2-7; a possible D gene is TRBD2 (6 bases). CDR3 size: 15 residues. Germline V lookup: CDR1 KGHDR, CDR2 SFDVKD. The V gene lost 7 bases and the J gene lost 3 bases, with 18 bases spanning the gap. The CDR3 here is CATRATQRVYYEQYF. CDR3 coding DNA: TGTGCCACCAGAGCAACCCAGCGGGTTTACTACGAGCAGTACTTC.

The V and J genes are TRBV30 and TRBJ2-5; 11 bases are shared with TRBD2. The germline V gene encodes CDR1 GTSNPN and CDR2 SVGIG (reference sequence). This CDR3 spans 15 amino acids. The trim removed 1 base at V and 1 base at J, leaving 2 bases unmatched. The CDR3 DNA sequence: TGTGCCTGGAGTGGGACTAGCGGGTCCCAAGAGACCCAGTACTTC. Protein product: CAWSGTSGSQETQYF.

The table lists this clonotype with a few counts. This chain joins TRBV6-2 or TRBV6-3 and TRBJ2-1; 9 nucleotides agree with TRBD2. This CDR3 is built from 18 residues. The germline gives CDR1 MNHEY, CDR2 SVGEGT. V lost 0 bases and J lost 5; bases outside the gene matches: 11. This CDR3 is CASSYSGGVAGADNEQFF. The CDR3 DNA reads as TGTGCCAGCAGTTACTCGGGTGGGGTAGCGGGAGCGGACAATGAGCAGTTCTTC.

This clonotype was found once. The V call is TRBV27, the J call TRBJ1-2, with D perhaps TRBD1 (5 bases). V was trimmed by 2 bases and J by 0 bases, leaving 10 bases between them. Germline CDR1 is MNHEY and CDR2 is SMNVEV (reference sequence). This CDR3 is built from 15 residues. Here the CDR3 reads CASSLRAGANYGYTF. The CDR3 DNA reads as TGTGCCAGCAGTTTAAGAGCGGGGGCTAACTATGGCTACACCTTC.